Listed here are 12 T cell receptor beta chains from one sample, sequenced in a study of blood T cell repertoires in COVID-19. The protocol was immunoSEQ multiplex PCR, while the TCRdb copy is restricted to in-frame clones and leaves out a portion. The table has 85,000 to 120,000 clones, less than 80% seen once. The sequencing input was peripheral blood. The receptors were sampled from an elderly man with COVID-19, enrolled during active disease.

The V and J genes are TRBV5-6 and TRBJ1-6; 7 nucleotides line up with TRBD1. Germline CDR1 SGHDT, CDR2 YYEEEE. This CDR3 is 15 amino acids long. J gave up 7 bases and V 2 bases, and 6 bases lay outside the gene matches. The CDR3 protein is CASSFQDRSNSPLHF. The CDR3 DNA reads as TGTGCCAGCAGCTTTCAGGACAGGTCAAATTCACCCCTCCACTTT.

This CDR3 reads CASRGQGDDEQYF. CDR3 nucleotide sequence: TGTGCCAGCAGGGGACAGGGGGACGACGAGCAGTACTTC. The chain recombines TRBV28 with TRBJ2-7; 11 positions match TRBD1. Germline trimming cut 6 bases from V and 5 bases from J; bases unmatched to any gene: 3. The CDR3 extends over 13 amino acids. CDR1 and CDR2 (germline): MDHEN, SYDVKM.

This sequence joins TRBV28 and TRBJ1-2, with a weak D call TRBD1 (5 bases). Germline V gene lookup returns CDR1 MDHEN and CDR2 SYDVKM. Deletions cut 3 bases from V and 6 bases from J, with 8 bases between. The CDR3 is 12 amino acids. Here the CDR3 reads CASSLQGNGYTF. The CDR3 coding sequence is TGTGCCAGCAGTTTGCAGGGCAATGGCTACACCTTC.

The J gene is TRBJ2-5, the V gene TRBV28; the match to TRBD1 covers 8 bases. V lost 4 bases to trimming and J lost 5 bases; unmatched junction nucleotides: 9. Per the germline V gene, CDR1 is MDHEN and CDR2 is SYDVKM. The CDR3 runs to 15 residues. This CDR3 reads CASSSMGDRSETQYF. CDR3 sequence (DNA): TGTGCCAGCAGTTCTATGGGGGACAGGTCGGAGACCCAGTACTTC.

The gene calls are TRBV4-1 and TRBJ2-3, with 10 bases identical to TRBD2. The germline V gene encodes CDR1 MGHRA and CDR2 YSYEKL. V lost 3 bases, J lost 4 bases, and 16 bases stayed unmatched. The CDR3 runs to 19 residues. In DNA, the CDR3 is TGCGCCAGCAGCCACCCGCGCCTACTAGCGGGGAAGGGGTCAGATACGCAGTATTTT. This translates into CASSHPRLLAGKGSDTQYF.

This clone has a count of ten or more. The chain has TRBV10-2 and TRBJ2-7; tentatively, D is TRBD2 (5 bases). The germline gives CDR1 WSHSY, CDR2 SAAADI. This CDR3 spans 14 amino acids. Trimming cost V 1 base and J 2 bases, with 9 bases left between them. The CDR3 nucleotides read TGCGCCAGCAGTGAGTTCGCGGGCACCTACGAGCAGTACTTC. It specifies CASSEFAGTYEQYF.

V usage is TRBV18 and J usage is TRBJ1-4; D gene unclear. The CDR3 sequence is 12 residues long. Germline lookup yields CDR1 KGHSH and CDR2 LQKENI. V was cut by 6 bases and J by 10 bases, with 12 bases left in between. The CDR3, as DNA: TGTGCCAGCTCGAACCAGGAGGGAAAACTGTTTTTT. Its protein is CASSNQEGKLFF.

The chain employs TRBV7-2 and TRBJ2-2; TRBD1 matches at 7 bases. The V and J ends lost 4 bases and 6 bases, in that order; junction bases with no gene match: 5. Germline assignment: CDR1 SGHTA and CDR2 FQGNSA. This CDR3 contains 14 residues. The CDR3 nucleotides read TGTGCCAGCAGCTCCCCCACAGGGGCCGGGGAGCTGTTTTTT. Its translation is CASSSPTGAGELFF.

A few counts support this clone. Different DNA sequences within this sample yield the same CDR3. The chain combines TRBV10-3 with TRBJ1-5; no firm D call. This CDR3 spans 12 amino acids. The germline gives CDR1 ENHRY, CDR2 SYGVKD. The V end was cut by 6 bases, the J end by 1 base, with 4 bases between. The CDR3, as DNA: TGTGCCATCAGCCCGAGCAATCAGCCCCAGCATTTT. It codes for CAISPSNQPQHF.

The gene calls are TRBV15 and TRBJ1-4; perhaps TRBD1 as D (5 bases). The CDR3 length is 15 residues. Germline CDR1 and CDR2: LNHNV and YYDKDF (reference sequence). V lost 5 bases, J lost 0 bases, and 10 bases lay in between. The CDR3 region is CATSRGVATNEKLFF. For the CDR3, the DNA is TGTGCCACCAGCCGGGGGGTAGCAACTAATGAAAAACTGTTTTTT.

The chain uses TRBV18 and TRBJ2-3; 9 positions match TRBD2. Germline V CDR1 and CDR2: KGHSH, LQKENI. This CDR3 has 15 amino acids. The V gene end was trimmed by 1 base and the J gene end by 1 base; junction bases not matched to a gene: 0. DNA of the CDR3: TGTGCCAGCTCACCACTAGCGGGGGGCACAGATACGCAGTATTTT. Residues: CASSPLAGGTDTQYF.

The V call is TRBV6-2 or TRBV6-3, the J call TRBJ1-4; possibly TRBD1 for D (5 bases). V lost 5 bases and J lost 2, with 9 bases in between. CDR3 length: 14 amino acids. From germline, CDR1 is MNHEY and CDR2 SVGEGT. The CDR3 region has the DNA TGTGCCAGCAGTCGGGACTACACTAATGAAAAACTGTTTTTT. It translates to CASSRDYTNEKLFF.